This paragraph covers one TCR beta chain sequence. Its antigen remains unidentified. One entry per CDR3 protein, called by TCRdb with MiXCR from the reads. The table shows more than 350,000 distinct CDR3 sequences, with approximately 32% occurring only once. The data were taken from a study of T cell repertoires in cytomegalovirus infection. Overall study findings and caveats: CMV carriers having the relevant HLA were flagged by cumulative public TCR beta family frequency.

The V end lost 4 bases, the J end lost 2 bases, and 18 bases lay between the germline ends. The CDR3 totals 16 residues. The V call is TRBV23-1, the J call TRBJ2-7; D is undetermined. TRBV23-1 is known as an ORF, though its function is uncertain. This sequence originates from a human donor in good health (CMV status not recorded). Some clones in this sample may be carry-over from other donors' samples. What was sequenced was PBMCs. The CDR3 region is CASSLLWQALPYEQYF. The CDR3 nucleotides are TGCGCCAGCAGTCTCCTATGGCAGGCGCTCCCCTACGAGCAGTACTTC.